A single T cell receptor (beta chain) is shown here with its context. The antigen is not known. This may stem from a read error, because a much larger clone lies one nucleotide away. Time point reported: newly diagnosed GD, antithyroid drugs for less than 3 months. With RNA extracted from PBMCs as input, the TCR library was made. The diagnosis of Graves' disease used American Thyroid Association guidelines. This record belongs to a study of regulatory T cells in long-lasting Graves disease. Broader study findings: Persistent patients shared more public clonotypes (around 3,000) than new patients (roughly 970).

Researchers made TCR beta libraries by using iRepertoire HTBI primers and running Arm-PCR on CDR3 regions. One entry per CDR3 protein results from TCRdb running MiXCR on the multiplex PCR reads. The top ten hold approximately 12% of the sample, which has under 500,000 distinct CDR3 sequences, approximately 16% seen once. The V end lost 7 bases, the J end lost 6 bases, and 10 bases lay between the germline ends. CDR1 and CDR2 from the germline V gene are SNHLY and FYNNEI. This CDR3 comprises 11 residues. These sequences were also reported in another study, on T cells in Graves' hyperthyroidism and ophthalmopathy.

The sequence was collected from a woman aged 30 to 39 with Graves disease. This specimen was peripheral blood mononuclear cells (PBMCs), taken at new diagnosis, from a patient treated with antithyroid drugs. The chain employs TRBV2 and TRBJ2-7, with D hard to call. The CDR3 coding sequence is TGTGCCAGCACTGCGAGAGGCGAGCAGTACTTC. It is translated as CASTARGEQYF.